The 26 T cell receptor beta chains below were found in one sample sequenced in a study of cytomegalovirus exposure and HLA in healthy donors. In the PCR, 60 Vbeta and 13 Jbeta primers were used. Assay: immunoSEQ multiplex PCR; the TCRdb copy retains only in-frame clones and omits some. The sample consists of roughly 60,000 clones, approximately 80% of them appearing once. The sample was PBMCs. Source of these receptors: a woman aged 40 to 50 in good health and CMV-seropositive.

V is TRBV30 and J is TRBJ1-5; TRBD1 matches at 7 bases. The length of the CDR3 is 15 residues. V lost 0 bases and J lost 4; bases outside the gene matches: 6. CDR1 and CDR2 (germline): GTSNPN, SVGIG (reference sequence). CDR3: CAWSVKGAPNQPQHF. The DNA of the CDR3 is TGTGCCTGGAGTGTAAAGGGGGCCCCTAATCAGCCCCAGCATTTT.

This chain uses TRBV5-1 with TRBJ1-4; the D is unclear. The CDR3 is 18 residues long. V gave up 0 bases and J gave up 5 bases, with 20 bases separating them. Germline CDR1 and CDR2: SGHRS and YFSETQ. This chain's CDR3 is CASSLGFPGRIKNEKLFF. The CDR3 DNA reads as TGCGCCAGCAGCTTGGGTTTTCCCGGGAGAATCAAGAATGAAAAACTGTTTTTT.

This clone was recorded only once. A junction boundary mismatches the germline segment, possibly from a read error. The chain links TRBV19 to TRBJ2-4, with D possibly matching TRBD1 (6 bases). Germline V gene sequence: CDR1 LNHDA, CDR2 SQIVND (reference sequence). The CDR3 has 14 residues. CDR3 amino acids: CASSTGATRNSQYF. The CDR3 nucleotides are TGTGCCAGTAGTACAGGGGCTACCCGAAACAGTCAGTACTTC.

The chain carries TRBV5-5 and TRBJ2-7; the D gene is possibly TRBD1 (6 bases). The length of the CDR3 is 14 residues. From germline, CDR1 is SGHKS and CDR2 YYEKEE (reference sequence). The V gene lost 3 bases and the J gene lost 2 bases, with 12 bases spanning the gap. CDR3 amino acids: CASSYGQPTYEQYF. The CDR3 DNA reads TGTGCCAGCAGCTATGGACAGCCCACCTACGAGCAGTACTTC.

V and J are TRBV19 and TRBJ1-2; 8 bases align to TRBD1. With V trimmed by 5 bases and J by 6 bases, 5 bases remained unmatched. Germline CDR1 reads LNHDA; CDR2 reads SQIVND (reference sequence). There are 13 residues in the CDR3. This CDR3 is CASSSTTGDGYTF. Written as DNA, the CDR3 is TGTGCCAGTAGTTCGACGACAGGGGATGGCTACACCTTC.

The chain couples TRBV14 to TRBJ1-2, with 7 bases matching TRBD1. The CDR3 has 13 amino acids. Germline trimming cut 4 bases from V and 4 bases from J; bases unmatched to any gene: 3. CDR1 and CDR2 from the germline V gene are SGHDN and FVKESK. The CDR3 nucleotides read TGTGCCAGCAGCCGGACAGGCGGCTATGGCTACACCTTC. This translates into CASSRTGGYGYTF.

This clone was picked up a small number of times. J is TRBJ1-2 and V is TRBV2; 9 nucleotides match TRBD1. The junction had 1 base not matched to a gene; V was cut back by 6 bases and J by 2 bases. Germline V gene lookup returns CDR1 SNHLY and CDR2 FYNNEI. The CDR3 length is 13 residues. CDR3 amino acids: CASRTGGNYGYTF. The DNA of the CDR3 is TGTGCCAGCAGGACAGGGGGAAACTATGGCTACACCTTC.

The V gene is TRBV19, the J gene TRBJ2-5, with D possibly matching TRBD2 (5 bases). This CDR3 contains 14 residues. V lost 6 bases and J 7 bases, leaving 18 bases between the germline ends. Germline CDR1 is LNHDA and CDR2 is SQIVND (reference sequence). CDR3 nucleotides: TGTGCCAGTAGCCTCCCGGGTGCCGGGATGACCCAGTACTTC. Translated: CASSLPGAGMTQYF. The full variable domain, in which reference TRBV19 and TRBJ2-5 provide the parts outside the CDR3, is DGGITQSPKYLFRKEGQNVTLSCEQNLNHDAMYWYRQDPGQGLRLIYYSQIVNDFQKGDIAEGYSVSREKKESFPLTVTSAQKNPTAFYLCASSLPGAGMTQYFGPGTRLLVL.

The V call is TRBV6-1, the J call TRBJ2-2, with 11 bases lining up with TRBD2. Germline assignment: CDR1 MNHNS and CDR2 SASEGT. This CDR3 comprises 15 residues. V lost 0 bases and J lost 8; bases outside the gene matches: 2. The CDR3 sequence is CASSEASGGAGELFF. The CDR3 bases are TGTGCCAGCAGTGAAGCTAGCGGGGGGGCGGGGGAGCTGTTTTTT.

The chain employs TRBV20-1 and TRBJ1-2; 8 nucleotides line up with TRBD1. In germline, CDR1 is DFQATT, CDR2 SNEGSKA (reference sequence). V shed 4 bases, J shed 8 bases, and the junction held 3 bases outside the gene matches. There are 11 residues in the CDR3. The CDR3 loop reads CSATGGQGYTF. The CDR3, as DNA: TGCAGTGCTACAGGGGGCCAGGGCTACACCTTC.

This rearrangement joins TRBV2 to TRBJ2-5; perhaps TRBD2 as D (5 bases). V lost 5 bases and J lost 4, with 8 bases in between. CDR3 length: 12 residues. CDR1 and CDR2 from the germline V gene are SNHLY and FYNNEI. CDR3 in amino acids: CASSTTRETQYF. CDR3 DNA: TGTGCCAGCAGTACCACTAGAGAGACCCAGTACTTC.

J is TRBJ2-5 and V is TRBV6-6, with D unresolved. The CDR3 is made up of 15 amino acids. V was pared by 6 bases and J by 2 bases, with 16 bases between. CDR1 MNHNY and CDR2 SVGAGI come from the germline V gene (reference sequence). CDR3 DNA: TGTGCCAGCAGCTCCTATTCTATTGCGCAAGAGACCCAGTACTTC. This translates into CASSSYSIAQETQYF.

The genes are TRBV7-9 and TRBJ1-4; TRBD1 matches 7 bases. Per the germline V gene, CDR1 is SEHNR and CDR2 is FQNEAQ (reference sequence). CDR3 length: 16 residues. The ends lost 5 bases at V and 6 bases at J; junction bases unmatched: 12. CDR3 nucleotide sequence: TGTGCCAGCAGCATGGGTAGATCCAGGGGGGATGAAAAACTGTTTTTT. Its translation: CASSMGRSRGDEKLFF.

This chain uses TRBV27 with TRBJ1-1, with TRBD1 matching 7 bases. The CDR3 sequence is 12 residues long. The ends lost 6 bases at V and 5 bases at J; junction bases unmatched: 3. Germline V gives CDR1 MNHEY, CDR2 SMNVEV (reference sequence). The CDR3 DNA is TGTGCCAGCAGGACAGGGCATACTGAAGCTTTCTTT. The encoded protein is CASRTGHTEAFF.

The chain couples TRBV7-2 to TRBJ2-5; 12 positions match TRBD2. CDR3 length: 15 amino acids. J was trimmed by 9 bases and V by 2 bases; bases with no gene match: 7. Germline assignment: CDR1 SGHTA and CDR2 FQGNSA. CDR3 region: CASSLRLAGGPAQYF. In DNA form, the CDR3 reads TGTGCCAGCAGCTTACGGCTAGCGGGGGGGCCGGCCCAGTACTTC.

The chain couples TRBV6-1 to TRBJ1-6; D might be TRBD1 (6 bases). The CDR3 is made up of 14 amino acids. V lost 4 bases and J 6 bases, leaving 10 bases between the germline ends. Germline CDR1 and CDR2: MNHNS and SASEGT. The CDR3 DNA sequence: TGTGCCAGCAGTGTTCAGGGGATTAATTCACCCCTCCACTTT. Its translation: CASSVQGINSPLHF.

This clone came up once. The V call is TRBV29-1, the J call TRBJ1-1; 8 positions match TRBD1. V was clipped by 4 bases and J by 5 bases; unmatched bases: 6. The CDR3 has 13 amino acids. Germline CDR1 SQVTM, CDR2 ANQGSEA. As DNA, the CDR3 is TGCAGCGTTGGACAGGGGAGGTTGACTGAAGCTTTCTTT. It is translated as CSVGQGRLTEAFF. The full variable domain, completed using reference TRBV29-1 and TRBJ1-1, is SAVISQKPSRDICQRGTSLTIQCQVDSQVTMMFWYRQQPGQSLTLIATANQGSEATYESGFVIDKFPISRPNLTFSTLTVSNMSPEDSSIYLCSVGQGRLTEAFFGQGTRLTVV.

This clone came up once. In nucleotides, the CDR3 is TGTGCCAGCAGCTCCCCGGGGGGAGCGGGGGGCCAAGAGACCCAGTACTTC. Translating gives CASSSPGGAGGQETQYF. J is TRBJ2-5 and V is TRBV13; 9 bases fit TRBD2. V lost 4 bases, J lost 1 base, and 10 bases stayed unmatched. Germline V gene data show CDR1 as PRHDT and CDR2 as FYEKMQ (reference sequence). CDR3 length: 17 amino acids.

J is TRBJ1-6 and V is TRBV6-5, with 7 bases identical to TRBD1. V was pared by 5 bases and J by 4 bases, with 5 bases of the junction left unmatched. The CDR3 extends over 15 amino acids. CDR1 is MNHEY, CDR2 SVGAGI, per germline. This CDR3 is CASSAQGTYNSPLHF. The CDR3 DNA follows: TGTGCCAGCAGTGCACAGGGGACATATAATTCACCCCTCCACTTT.

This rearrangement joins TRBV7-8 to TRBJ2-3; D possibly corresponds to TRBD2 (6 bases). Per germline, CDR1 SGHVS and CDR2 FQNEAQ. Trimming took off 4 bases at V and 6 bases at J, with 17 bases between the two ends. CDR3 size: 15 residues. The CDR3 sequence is CASSSLAAWADTQYF. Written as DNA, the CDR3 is TGTGCCAGCAGCTCCTTAGCGGCCTGGGCGGATACGCAGTATTTT. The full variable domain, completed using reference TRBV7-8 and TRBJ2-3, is GAGVSQSPRYKVAKRGQDVALRCDPISGHVSLFWYQQALGQGPEFLTYFQNEAQLDKSGLPSDRFFAERPEGSVSTLKIQRTQQEDSAVYLCASSSLAAWADTQYFGPGTRLTVL.

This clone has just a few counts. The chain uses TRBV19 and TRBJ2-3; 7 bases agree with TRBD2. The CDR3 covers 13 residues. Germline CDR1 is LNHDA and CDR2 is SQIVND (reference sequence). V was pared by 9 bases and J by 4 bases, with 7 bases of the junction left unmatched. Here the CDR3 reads CASLAGEADTQYF. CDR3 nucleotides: TGTGCCAGCTTGGCGGGGGAGGCAGATACGCAGTATTTT.

The CDR3 region is CASSLFGGTSGSTDTQYF. CDR3 bases: TGTGCCAGCAGCTTATTTGGCGGGACTAGCGGTAGCACAGATACGCAGTATTTT. The chain links TRBV11-2 to TRBJ2-3, with TRBD2 matching 11 bases. The V gene end was trimmed by 2 bases and the J gene end by 0 bases; junction bases not matched to a gene: 7. There are 18 residues in the CDR3. Germline values: CDR1 SGHAT, CDR2 FQNNGV.

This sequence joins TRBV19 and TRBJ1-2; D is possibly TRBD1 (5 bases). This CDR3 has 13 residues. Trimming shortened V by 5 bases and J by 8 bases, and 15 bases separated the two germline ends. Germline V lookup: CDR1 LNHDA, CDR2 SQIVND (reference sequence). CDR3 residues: CASSVRDLDGYTF. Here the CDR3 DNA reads TGTGCCAGTAGTGTCCGGGACTTGGACGGCTACACCTTC. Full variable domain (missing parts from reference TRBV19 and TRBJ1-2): DGGITQSPKYLFRKEGQNVTLSCEQNLNHDAMYWYRQDPGQGLRLIYYSQIVNDFQKGDIAEGYSVSREKKESFPLTVTSAQKNPTAFYLCASSVRDLDGYTFGSGTRLTVV.

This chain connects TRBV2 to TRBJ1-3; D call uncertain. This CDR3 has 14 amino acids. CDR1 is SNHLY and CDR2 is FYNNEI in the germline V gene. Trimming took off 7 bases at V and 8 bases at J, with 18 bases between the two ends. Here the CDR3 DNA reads TGTGCCAGCATGAGGACTTGGCTGCTCGACACCATATATTTT. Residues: CASMRTWLLDTIYF.

The CDR3 here is CASTPWAGSGTEAFF. CDR3 bases: TGTGCCAGTACCCCATGGGCAGGGTCGGGCACTGAAGCTTTCTTT. The chain uses TRBV19 and TRBJ1-1, with D perhaps matching TRBD1 (5 bases). Trimming removed 7 bases at V and 4 bases at J, with 19 bases between. Germline V CDR1 and CDR2: LNHDA, SQIVND (reference sequence). The CDR3 sequence is 15 residues long. Full variable domain (outside the CDR3, taken from reference TRBV19 and TRBJ1-1): DGGITQSPKYLFRKEGQNVTLSCEQNLNHDAMYWYRQDPGQGLRLIYYSQIVNDFQKGDIAEGYSVSREKKESFPLTVTSAQKNPTAFYLCASTPWAGSGTEAFFGQGTRLTVV.

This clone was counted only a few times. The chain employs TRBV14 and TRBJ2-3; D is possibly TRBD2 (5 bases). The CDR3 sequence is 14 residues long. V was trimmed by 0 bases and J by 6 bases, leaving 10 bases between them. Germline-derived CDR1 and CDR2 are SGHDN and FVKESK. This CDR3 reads CASSQDPTGDTQYF. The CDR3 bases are TGTGCCAGCAGCCAAGACCCCACGGGGGATACGCAGTATTTT.